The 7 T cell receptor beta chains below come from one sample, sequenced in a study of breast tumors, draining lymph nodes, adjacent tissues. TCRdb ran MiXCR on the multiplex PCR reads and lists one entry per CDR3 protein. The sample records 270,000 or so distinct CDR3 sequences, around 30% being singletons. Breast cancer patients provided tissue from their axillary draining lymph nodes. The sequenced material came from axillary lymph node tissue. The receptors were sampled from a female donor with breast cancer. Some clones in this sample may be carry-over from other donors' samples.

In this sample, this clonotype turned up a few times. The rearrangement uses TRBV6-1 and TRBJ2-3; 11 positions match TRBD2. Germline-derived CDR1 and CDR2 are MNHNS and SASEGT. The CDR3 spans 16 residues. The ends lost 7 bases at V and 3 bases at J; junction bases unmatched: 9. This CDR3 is CASKFVAGGGTDTQYF. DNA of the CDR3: TGTGCCAGCAAATTTGTAGCGGGAGGGGGAACAGATACGCAGTATTTT.

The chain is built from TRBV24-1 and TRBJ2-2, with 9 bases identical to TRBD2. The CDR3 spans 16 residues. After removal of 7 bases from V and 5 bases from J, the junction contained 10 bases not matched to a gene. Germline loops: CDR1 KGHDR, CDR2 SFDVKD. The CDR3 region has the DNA TGTGCCACCAGCAGCGTCCGGACTAGCGAGACCGGGGAGCTGTTTTTT. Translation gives CATSSVRTSETGELFF.

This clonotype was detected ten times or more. CDR3 residues: CASSPLTGTNNEQFF. In DNA, the CDR3 is TGCGCCAGCAGCCCCCTTACGGGGACGAACAATGAGCAGTTCTTC. The rearrangement joins TRBV5-1 to TRBJ2-1; possibly TRBD1 or TRBD2 for D (5 bases each). V lost 4 bases and J lost 5, with 16 bases in between. The CDR3 length is 15 residues. Germline values: CDR1 SGHRS, CDR2 YFSETQ.

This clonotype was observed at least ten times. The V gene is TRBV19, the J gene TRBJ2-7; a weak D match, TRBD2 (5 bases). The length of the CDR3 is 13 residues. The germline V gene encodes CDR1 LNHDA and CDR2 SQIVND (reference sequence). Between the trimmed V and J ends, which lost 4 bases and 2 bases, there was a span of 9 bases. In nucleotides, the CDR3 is TGTGCCAGTAGTAGTGGGAGCGCCTACGAGCAGTACTTC. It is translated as CASSSGSAYEQYF.

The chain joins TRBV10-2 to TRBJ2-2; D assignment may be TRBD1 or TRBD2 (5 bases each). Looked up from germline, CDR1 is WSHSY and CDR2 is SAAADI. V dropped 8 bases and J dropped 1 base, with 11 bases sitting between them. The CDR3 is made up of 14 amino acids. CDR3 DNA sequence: TGCGCCAGCGGGACCTCCGGGAACACCGGGGAGCTGTTTTTT. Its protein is CASGTSGNTGELFF.

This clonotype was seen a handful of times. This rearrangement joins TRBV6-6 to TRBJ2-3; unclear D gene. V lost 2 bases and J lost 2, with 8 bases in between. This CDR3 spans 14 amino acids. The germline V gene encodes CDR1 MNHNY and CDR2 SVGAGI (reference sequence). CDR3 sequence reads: CASSYPPVTDTQYF. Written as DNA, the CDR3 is TGTGCCAGCAGTTACCCCCCGGTCACAGATACGCAGTATTTT.

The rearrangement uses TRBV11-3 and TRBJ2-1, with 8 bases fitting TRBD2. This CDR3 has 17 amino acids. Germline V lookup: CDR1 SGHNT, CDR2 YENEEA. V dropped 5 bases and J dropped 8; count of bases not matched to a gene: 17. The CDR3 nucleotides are TGTGCCAGCAGCCAAGGGGACGGGACTAGGTACTTGGATGAGCAGTTCTTC. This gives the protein CASSQGDGTRYLDEQFF.